The T cell receptor (beta chain) under discussion was sequenced for a study of control samples from healthy donors and cancer patients (dated by TCRdb to about 2020). Only a few counts were recorded for this clone. Its antigen remains unidentified. Base qualities are not at hand, and no much larger clone is one base apart. The protocol used for the library was the immunoSEQ multiplex PCR assay. TCRdb took over this immuneACCESS table, retaining in-frame rearrangements with V and J assigned. Such tables are incomplete; in checked studies, under half of the missing clones stem from an unresolved V gene, and the remainder is unexplained. This sample has roughly 48,000 clones in its table, and around 90% of those were observed once. Of the sample, around 23% is held by the ten largest clones. This sequence was found in a woman aged 40-49 years with head and neck cancer. The source material was PBMCs.

CDR3 reads: CASSHYEPGGKDTQYF. The nucleotide sequence is given as TGCGCCAGCAGCCACTACGAGCCGGGGGGGAAAGATACGCAGTATTTT. This receptor chain uses TRBV4-1 and TRBJ2-3, and 8 junctional nucleotides match TRBD2. V lost 3 bases and J lost 5 bases, and the count of bases not matched to a germline gene is 10. Looking up the germline V gene yields CDR1 MGHRA and CDR2 YSYEKL. The CDR3 holds 16 amino acids from the cysteine to the phenylalanine. The kept DNA is CDR3 alone, 48 bases in frame from the first base.